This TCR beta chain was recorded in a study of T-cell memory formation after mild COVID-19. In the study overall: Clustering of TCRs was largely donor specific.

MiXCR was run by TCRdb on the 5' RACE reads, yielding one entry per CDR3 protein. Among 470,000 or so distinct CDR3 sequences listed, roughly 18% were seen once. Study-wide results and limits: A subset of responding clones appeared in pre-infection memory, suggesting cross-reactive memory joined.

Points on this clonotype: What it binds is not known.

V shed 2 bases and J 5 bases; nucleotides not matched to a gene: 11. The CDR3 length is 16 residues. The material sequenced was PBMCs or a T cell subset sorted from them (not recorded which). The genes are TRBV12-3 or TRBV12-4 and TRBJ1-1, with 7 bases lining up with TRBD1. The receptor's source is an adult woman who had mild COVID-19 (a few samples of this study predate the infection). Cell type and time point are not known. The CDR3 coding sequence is TGTGCCAGCAGTTTATACCCACAGGGGCGAAGGACTGAAGCTTTCTTT. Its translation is CASSLYPQGRRTEAFF.